What follows is one TCR beta chain and its context. This clonotype occurred a few times. The clone's antigen remains unknown. Base qualities are not at hand, and no much larger clone is one base apart. Reads for this sample came from an Illumina MiSeq. TCRdb's own reprocessing of the public reads used fastp at Q25 and MiXCR and kept productive beta chains. Each CDR3 protein appears once, grouped with its most common genes and DNA. The sample profile shows some 71,000 distinct CDR3 sequences; 20% to 25% of them were found once. 8.3% of the sample belongs to the ten largest clones. V is trimmed back by 5 bases and J by 5 bases, and the junction contains 13 bases that no gene match accounts for. In the germline V gene, CDR1 corresponds to SGHNT and CDR2 to YENEEA. The CDR3 starts with the cysteine, ends with the phenylalanine, and has 16 residues. The retained sequence is limited to the CDR3, 48 bases, with the frame set at the first base.

The data are from a study of type 1 regulatory T cells (dated by TCRdb to the early 2020s). In terms of the full investigation: The study characterized an in vitro protocol that generated a Tr1-enriched, alloantigen-specific CD4 T cell product named T-allo10. Patients with hematological malignancies who were receiving allogeneic hematopoietic stem cell transplantation were the group in which T-allo10 was being clinically evaluated.

Study-wide findings and limitations: Compared with non-Tr1 cells, Tr1 cells had a narrower TCR repertoire, and the study took this difference to reflect clonal expansion driven by alloantigen.

Specimen: cultured type 1 regulatory T (Tr1) cells, either the whole culture or a sorted fraction (not recorded which). The cell subset or site tag for this specimen amounts to: type 1 regulatory T cells sorted from the T-allo10 product. This clonotype was obtained from a human donor in good health. The chain uses TRBV11-3 and TRBJ2-3, and 7 junction bases match TRBD2. The DNA is as follows: TGTGCCAGCAGCCCAGGGACTACCTCTTTAGGAGATACGCAGTATTTT. This sequence encodes CASSPGTTSLGDTQYF.